Below are 3 T cell receptor beta chains sequenced from a single sample in a study of T cells in Graves' hyperthyroidism and ophthalmopathy. RNA transcripts served as the template for amplifying TCR beta CDR3 regions. The TCR CDR3 first-round RT-PCR relied on the HTBI primer set. TCRdb recomputed calls from the multiplex PCR reads with MiXCR, one row per CDR3 protein. The sample has around 350,000 distinct CDR3 sequences; about 18% are singletons. The sample consisted of blood. Receptors originate from a woman aged 18-35 years with Graves' hyperthyroidism.

This clonotype was recorded at least ten times. The chain employs TRBV24-1 and TRBJ2-7; the match to TRBD2 covers 9 bases. The J segment lost 1 base and the V segment lost 9 bases, leaving 6 bases of the junction unmatched. This CDR3 is 14 amino acids long. The V gene's germline CDR1 is KGHDR and CDR2 SFDVKD. This CDR3 reads CATAGGADSYEQYF. CDR3 DNA sequence: TGTGCCACCGCGGGGGGGGCGGATTCCTACGAGCAGTACTTC.

This clonotype has a handful of counts. The genes are TRBV4-1 and TRBJ1-1; possible D gene TRBD1, 5 bases. Trimming stripped 7 bases from V and 4 bases from J, with 22 bases between. Germline lookup yields CDR1 MGHRA and CDR2 YSYEKL. CDR3 size: 16 residues. The CDR3 sequence is CASTDPGGGVSTEAFF. As DNA, the CDR3 is TGCGCCAGCACCGACCCGGGTGGAGGGGTGAGCACTGAAGCTTTCTTT.

This clonotype was counted at least ten times. The chain's CDR3 is CASSSERGLSSYEQYF. The DNA for the CDR3 is TGTGCCAGCAGCTCCGAGAGGGGGCTAAGCTCCTACGAGCAGTACTTC. V usage is TRBV6-1 and J usage is TRBJ2-7; 7 bases map to TRBD1. V shed 6 bases, J shed 0 bases, and the junction held 11 bases outside the gene matches. The CDR3 extends over 16 amino acids. Germline CDR1 and CDR2: MNHNS and SASEGT.